The rows below give T cell receptor beta chains drawn from one sample of a study of radiotherapy plus CTLA-4 blockade in lung cancer. Sequencing was performed with immunoSEQ multiplex PCR; in TCRdb, only in-frame clones are kept and a portion is missing. This sample has roughly 100,000 clones; around 85% occur once, and the top ten carry 2.4%. The sequences come from peripheral blood, collected from a patient treated with radiotherapy plus ipilimumab. The receptor set was obtained from a human donor with non-small cell lung cancer that progressed on radiotherapy plus ipilimumab. Some clones in this sample may be carry-over from other donors' samples. CDR3s include the opening cysteine and the closing phenylalanine or tryptophan. D genes are given only for firm matches. The listing skips clone size in some rows; elsewhere it reads once, few, many or a size class.

>14|TRBV28|NA|TRBJ1-5|NA
CASSLGQAHQPQHF
TGTGCCAGCAGTTTAGGGCAGGCCCATCAGCCCCAGCATTTT
>16|TRBV7-6|TRBD2|TRBJ2-3|NA
CASSLQLATNTDTQYF
TGTGCCAGCAGCTTACAACTAGCGACGAACACAGATACGCAGTATTTT
>11|TRBV6-5|NA|TRBJ2-3|NA
CASRGADTQYF
TGTGCCAGCCGGGGAGCCGATACGCAGTATTTT
>15|TRBV9|NA|TRBJ2-7|NA
CASSVGVGSSYEQYF
TGTGCCAGCAGCGTAGGGGTGGGGAGCTCCTACGAGCAGTACTTC
>16|TRBV28|TRBD1|TRBJ2-7|NA
CASSTDREHRVYEQYF
TGTGCCAGCAGTACGGACAGGGAGCATAGGGTCTACGAGCAGTACTTC
>12|TRBV5-8|NA|TRBJ2-7|NA
CASSPHTYEQYF
TGTGCCAGCAGCCCACATACCTACGAGCAGTACTTC
>15|TRBV6-1|TRBD1|TRBJ1-2|NA
CASSSPDRGDYGYTF
TGTGCCAGCAGTTCCCCGGACAGGGGAGACTATGGCTACACCTTC
>12|TRBV6-1|NA|TRBJ1-1|NA
CASRSMNTEAFF
TGTGCCAGCAGATCCATGAACACTGAAGCTTTCTTT
>13|TRBV10-3|TRBD1|TRBJ2-1|NA
CAISVRDREPGFF
TGTGCCATCAGTGTACGGGACAGGGAACCCGGGTTCTTC
>13|TRBV2|TRBD1|TRBJ1-2|NA
CASSGGTGRGYTF
TGTGCCAGCAGCGGAGGGACAGGGCGCGGCTACACCTTC
>12|TRBV7-3|NA|TRBJ2-2|few
CASRAGTGELFF
TGTGCCAGCAGAGCCGGGACCGGGGAGCTGTTTTTT
>15|TRBV18|NA|TRBJ2-1|NA
CASSPMRDANNEQFF
TGTGCCAGCTCCCCAATGAGGGACGCTAACAATGAGCAGTTCTTC
>14|TRBV7-2|NA|TRBJ2-5|NA
CASSLQGYQETQYF
TGTGCCAGCAGCTTACAAGGGTACCAAGAGACCCAGTACTTC
>13|TRBV30|NA|TRBJ2-5|NA
CAWTGVDQETQYF
TGTGCCTGGACAGGGGTAGACCAAGAGACCCAGTACTTC
>15|TRBV9|NA|TRBJ2-5|NA
CASSVNGGRGETQYF
TGTGCCAGCAGCGTAAACGGGGGGCGAGGTGAGACCCAGTACTTC
>15|TRBV6-5|TRBD1|TRBJ1-1|NA
CASTKPGTGNTEAFF
TGTGCCAGCACTAAACCTGGGACAGGGAACACTGAAGCTTTCTTT
>14|TRBV27|NA|TRBJ2-7|NA
CASGNTERTYEQYF
TGTGCCAGCGGTAACACGGAGCGAACCTACGAGCAGTACTTC
>16|TRBV5-1|TRBD1|TRBJ1-1|NA
CASSLATGQGITEAFF
TGCGCCAGCAGCTTGGCTACGGGACAGGGGATCACTGAAGCTTTCTTT
>14|TRBV5-1|TRBD1|TRBJ2-1|NA
CASSLVSGGNEQFF
TGCGCCAGCAGCTTGGTGTCAGGGGGCAATGAGCAGTTCTTC
>16|TRBV4-2|TRBD2|TRBJ2-7|NA
CASSQLAGGRHGEQYF
TGTGCCAGCAGCCAACTAGCGGGGGGACGACACGGCGAGCAGTACTTC
>16|TRBV7-9|TRBD2|TRBJ2-3|NA
CASSPTSGGFSDTQYF
TGTGCCAGCAGCCCTACTAGCGGGGGTTTCTCAGATACGCAGTATTTT
>13|TRBV6-4|NA|TRBJ2-3|NA
CASSDSGVDTQYF
TGTGCCAGCAGTGACTCGGGTGTAGATACGCAGTATTTT
>17|TRBV7-6|TRBD2|TRBJ2-2|NA
CASSLAAGRVPTGELFF
TGTGCCAGCAGCTTGGCAGCGGGGAGGGTACCTACCGGGGAGCTGTTTTTT
>13|TRBV18|TRBD1|TRBJ1-2|few
CASSYSGGSGYTF
TGTGCCAGCTCATACTCAGGGGGCTCTGGCTACACCTTC
>15|TRBV9|NA|TRBJ1-2|NA
CASSVVSAGRGGYTF
TGTGCCAGCAGCGTAGTGTCGGCAGGCAGGGGTGGCTACACCTTC
>15|TRBV6-5|NA|TRBJ2-1|NA
CASSYRQGSSNEQFF
TGTGCCAGCAGTTACAGGCAGGGTTCATCCAATGAGCAGTTCTTC
>13|TRBV7-6|NA|TRBJ1-2|NA
CASSLARLRGYTF
TGTGCCAGCAGCTTAGCAAGGCTGAGGGGCTACACCTTC
>14|TRBV4-3|NA|TRBJ2-5|NA
CASSQEGRGETQYF
TGCGCCAGCAGCCAAGAAGGACGAGGGGAGACCCAGTACTTC
>12|TRBV11-2|NA|TRBJ2-3|NA
CASSLGAVTQYF
TGTGCCAGCAGCTTAGGGGCGGTGACGCAGTATTTT
>18|TRBV7-8|TRBD1|TRBJ1-4|few
CASSSFALTGARNEKLFF
TGTGCCAGCAGCTCATTCGCACTTACAGGGGCACGTAATGAAAAACTGTTTTTT
>16|TRBV5-1|NA|TRBJ1-5|medium-sized
CASSLPRPYSDQPQHF
TGCGCCAGCAGCCTACCTAGGCCTTACAGTGATCAGCCCCAGCATTTT
>13|TRBV7-6|NA|TRBJ2-2|NA
CASSLDWNGELFF
TGTGCCAGCAGCTTAGATTGGAACGGGGAGCTGTTTTTT
>13|TRBV6-6|NA|TRBJ2-7|NA
CASSSTRLREQYF
TGTGCCAGCAGTTCGACTAGGCTCCGCGAGCAGTACTTC
>12|TRBV29-1|TRBD1|TRBJ1-2|NA
CSARDRAYGYTF
TGCAGCGCGAGAGACAGGGCCTATGGCTACACCTTC
>13|TRBV5-1|NA|TRBJ1-2|NA
CASSLGDNYGYTF
TGCGCCAGCAGCTTGGGGGACAACTATGGCTACACCTTC
>14|TRBV6-6|NA|TRBJ1-3|few
CASSRTEDGNTIYF
TGTGCCAGCAGTCGGACAGAAGACGGAAACACCATATATTTT
>15|TRBV15|NA|TRBJ2-7|NA
CATSRDGGGRDEQYF
TGTGCCACCAGCAGAGACGGTGGGGGGCGCGACGAGCAGTACTTC
>15|TRBV5-1|NA|TRBJ1-2|NA
CASSLFQGSAYGYTF
TGCGCCAGCAGCTTGTTTCAGGGTTCTGCCTATGGCTACACCTTC
>14|TRBV18|NA|TRBJ1-3|NA
CASSQEVSGNTIYF
TGTGCCAGCTCACAAGAGGTCTCTGGAAACACCATATATTTT
>13|TRBV7-2|NA|TRBJ2-7|NA
CASSFTGFYEQYF
TGTGCCAGCAGCTTCACAGGGTTCTACGAGCAGTACTTC
>15|TRBV11-2|NA|TRBJ1-1|NA
CASSLGARVLTEAFF
TGTGCCAGCAGCTTAGGAGCCAGGGTCCTCACTGAAGCTTTCTTT
>16|TRBV5-6|TRBD2|TRBJ2-5|once
CASSPGTGGGWETQYF
TGTGCCAGCAGCCCCGGGACCGGGGGGGGTTGGGAGACCCAGTACTTC
>14|TRBV5-1|NA|TRBJ1-6|NA
CASSLREGNSPLHF
TGCGCCAGCAGCTTGAGGGAAGGTAATTCACCCCTCCACTTT
>13|TRBV4-1|TRBD1|TRBJ2-3|NA
CASSRTQGDTQYF
TGCGCCAGCAGCCGGACACAGGGGGATACGCAGTATTTT
>15|TRBV7-2|NA|TRBJ1-4|NA
CASSPSGETNEKLFF
TGTGCCAGCAGTCCATCGGGGGAGACTAATGAAAAACTGTTTTTT